These 7 T cell receptor beta chains were all obtained from the same sample, sequenced in a study of PD-L1 blockade in urothelial cancer (dated by TCRdb to about 2017). Libraries were made using the immunoSEQ multiplex PCR assay. The clones in this table, taken by TCRdb from immuneACCESS, are in-frame only. Not every clone is retained; where verified, under half of the shortfall comes from an unresolved V gene, and the cause of the rest is unknown. Present in this sample are about 80,000 clones, roughly 90% of which were seen just once. The ten largest clones represent around 5% of the sample. Here the sequenced sample was PBMCs, taken around atezolizumab (anti-PD-L1) treatment. Receptor source: a woman aged 70-85 years with urothelial cancer.

The genes are TRBV14 and TRBJ2-1, with D tentatively TRBD2 (5 bases). The CDR3 has 16 amino acids. Trimming left V 0 bases short and J 3 bases short, with 12 bases between. Per the germline V gene, CDR1 is SGHDN and CDR2 is FVKESK. This chain's CDR3 is CASSQDRQRSYNEQFF. The CDR3 DNA is TGTGCCAGCAGCCAAGATCGGCAGCGGAGCTACAATGAGCAGTTCTTC.

V and J are TRBV10-3 and TRBJ1-2; D is undetermined. The germline V and J ends were trimmed by 7 bases and 0 bases, with 24 bases remaining between them. The germline V gene has CDR1 ENHRY and CDR2 SYGVKD. This CDR3 region has 18 residues. In nucleotides, the CDR3 is TGTGCCATCAATCGCCGAGACCGACGAGAGGCTGCTAACTATGGCTACACCTTC. Translating it yields CAINRRDRREAANYGYTF.

The CDR3 DNA is TGCGCCAGCAGCTGGGGACAGGGCTACCAAGAGACCCAGTACTTC. Its translation: CASSWGQGYQETQYF. V usage is TRBV5-1 and J usage is TRBJ2-5; 9 nucleotides align to TRBD1. The CDR3 is 15 amino acids. Unmatched junction bases numbered 3, after V lost 3 bases and J lost 0 bases. Germline CDR1 reads SGHRS; CDR2 reads YFSETQ.

The rearrangement links TRBV18 to TRBJ1-3, with a tentative D call TRBD1 (5 bases). Trimming stripped 4 bases from V and 2 bases from J, with 6 bases between. The CDR3 covers 13 residues. Germline assignment: CDR1 KGHSH and CDR2 LQKENI. CDR3 sequence (DNA): TGTGCCAGCTCACAGGGGACTGGAAACACCATATATTTT. Its translation: CASSQGTGNTIYF.

V usage is TRBV19 and J usage is TRBJ2-1; the match to TRBD2 covers 9 bases. V lost 3 bases, J lost 1 base, and 13 bases stayed unmatched. Germline V gene data show CDR1 as LNHDA and CDR2 as SQIVND (reference sequence). The CDR3 has 19 residues. CDR3 loop: CASSIISGSLSRSYNEQFF. The CDR3 DNA follows: TGTGCCAGTAGTATTATTAGCGGGAGCCTGTCGAGGTCCTACAATGAGCAGTTCTTC.

The rearrangement uses TRBV7-2 and TRBJ2-5; 7 bases agree with TRBD2. V lost 5 bases, J lost 7 bases, and 10 bases stayed unmatched. The CDR3 has 14 residues. Germline V gives CDR1 SGHTA, CDR2 FQGNSA. In DNA form, the CDR3 reads TGTGCCAGCAGCGCCGGATCATGGGGGGGGACCCAGTACTTC. Protein product: CASSAGSWGGTQYF.

This clone was found once. The V gene is TRBV5-1, the J gene TRBJ2-1; 12 bases are a match to TRBD2. Germline CDR1 SGHRS, CDR2 YFSETQ. Trimming took 4 bases from V and 4 from J; bases not matched to a gene: 3. The CDR3 length is 15 residues. The CDR3 DNA follows: TGCGCCAGCAGCACTGGACTAGCGGGGTACAATGAGCAGTTCTTC. This encodes CASSTGLAGYNEQFF.